Included here is one TCR beta chain sequence, with context. Its antigen is still unknown. Profiling relied on immunoSEQ multiplex PCR, and the TCRdb table lists in-frame clones only, not all of them. Among about 88,000 clones listed, approximately 81% were seen once. These data originate in a study of cytomegalovirus exposure and HLA in healthy donors. Study-wide findings and caveats: Usually a TCR sequence was rare, but some public TCRs were found in many donors. According to the study, approximately 150 TCR beta chains were cytomegalovirus-associated.

From the 120-subject validation cohort, which was separate from the roughly 620-subject first cohort, the donors were drawn. Sequenced sample: PBMCs. This receptor was identified in a young woman in good health and CMV-seropositive.

CDR3 DNA sequence: TGTGCCTGGAGAGGACAGGGGGATGGTGAAGCTTTCTTT. Its protein product is CAWRGQGDGEAFF. The chain joins TRBV30 to TRBJ1-1; 10 positions agree with TRBD1. CDR1 GTSNPN and CDR2 SVGIG come from the germline V gene (reference sequence). Trimming took 3 bases from V and 7 from J; bases not matched to a gene: 5. The CDR3 extends over 13 amino acids. Together with reference TRBV30 and TRBJ1-1, the CDR3 gives the full variable domain: SQTIHQWPATLVQPVGSPLSLECTVEGTSNPNLYWYRQAAGRGLQLLFYSVGIGQISSEVPQNLSASRPQDRQFILSSKKLLLSDSGFYLCAWRGQGDGEAFFGQGTRLTVV.